This TCR beta chain stems from a study of CD8+ T cells in alopecia areata. It was cDNA, reverse transcribed from extracted RNA, that served as the sequencing template. The assay was immunoSEQ multiplex PCR, and TCRdb's table has in-frame clones only and misses some. This table holds approximately 200,000 clones, approximately 56% found once. The treatment: oral pan-JAK inhibitor, 5-10 mg twice daily. This clone was seen more than once but under ten times. This material consisted of CD4+ T cells sorted from blood, taken at week 4, from a patient treated with tofacitinib. This receptor was obtained from a human donor with alopecia areata.

The CDR3 is CATRSLAENTEAFF. In DNA, the CDR3 is TGTGCCACACGTTCATTGGCGGAGAACACTGAAGCTTTCTTT. This chain uses TRBV10-3 with TRBJ1-1; D unresolved. The CDR3 runs to 14 residues. Germline assignment: CDR1 ENHRY and CDR2 SYGVKD. Trimming pared 10 bases from V and 1 base from J, leaving 16 bases between.